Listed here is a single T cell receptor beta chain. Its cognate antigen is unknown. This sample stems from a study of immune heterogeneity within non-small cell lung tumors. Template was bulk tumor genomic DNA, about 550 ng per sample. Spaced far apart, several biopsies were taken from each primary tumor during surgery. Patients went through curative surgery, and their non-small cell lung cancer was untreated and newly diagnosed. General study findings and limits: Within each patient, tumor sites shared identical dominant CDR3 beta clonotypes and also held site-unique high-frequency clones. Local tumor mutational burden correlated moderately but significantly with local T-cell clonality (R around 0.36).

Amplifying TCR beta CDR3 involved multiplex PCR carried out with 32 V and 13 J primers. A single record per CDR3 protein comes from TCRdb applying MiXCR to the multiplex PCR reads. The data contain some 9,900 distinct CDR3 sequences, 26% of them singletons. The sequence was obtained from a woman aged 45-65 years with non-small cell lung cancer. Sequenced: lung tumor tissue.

DNA for the CDR3: TGTGCCAGCGAAGCGGGTCATAATCAGCCCCAGCATTTT. This encodes CASEAGHNQPQHF. This rearrangement joins TRBV2 to TRBJ1-5; D remains ambiguous. There are 13 residues in the CDR3. V dropped 8 bases and J dropped 4 bases, with 12 bases sitting between them. CDR1 is SNHLY, CDR2 FYNNEI, per germline. Drawing the rest from reference TRBV2 and TRBJ1-5, the complete variable domain is EPEVTQTPSHQVTQMGQEVILRCVPISNHLYFYWYRQILGQKVEFLVSFYNNEISEKSEIFDDQFSVERPDGSNFTLKIRSTKLEDSAMYFCASEAGHNQPQHFGDGTRLSIL.